The present T cell receptor beta chain was sequenced within a study of regulatory T cells in long-lasting Graves disease. Study-wide points: Study of thyroid tissue was not done, with only peripheral blood studied. Persistent-disease Graves' patients showed less TCR diversity than new cases.

Comment on this clonotype: What it binds is unknown.

HTBI primers from iRepertoire and Arm-PCR of CDR3 regions yielded the TCR beta libraries. One entry per CDR3 protein, called by TCRdb with MiXCR from the multiplex PCR reads. In the table there are around 300,000 distinct CDR3 sequences, 20% to 25% of which are singletons. As to time point: persistent/refractory GD, antithyroid drugs over 5 years with positive TRAb. RNA extracted from PBMCs served as the sequencing template. Material: peripheral blood mononuclear cells (PBMCs), obtained when the disease was refractory, from a patient treated with antithyroid drugs. The sequence derives from a female donor with Graves disease.

In DNA form, the CDR3 reads TGTGCCAGCAGCTCCGTTCGGGGGACTAGCGGGAGTTCGAACACCGGGGAGCTGTTTTTT. Translation gives CASSSVRGTSGSSNTGELFF. V usage is TRBV7-9 and J usage is TRBJ2-2, with 14 bases identical to TRBD2. Germline lookup yields CDR1 SEHNR and CDR2 FQNEAQ (reference sequence). V lost 4 bases to trimming and J lost 0 bases; unmatched junction nucleotides: 10. The CDR3 totals 20 residues.